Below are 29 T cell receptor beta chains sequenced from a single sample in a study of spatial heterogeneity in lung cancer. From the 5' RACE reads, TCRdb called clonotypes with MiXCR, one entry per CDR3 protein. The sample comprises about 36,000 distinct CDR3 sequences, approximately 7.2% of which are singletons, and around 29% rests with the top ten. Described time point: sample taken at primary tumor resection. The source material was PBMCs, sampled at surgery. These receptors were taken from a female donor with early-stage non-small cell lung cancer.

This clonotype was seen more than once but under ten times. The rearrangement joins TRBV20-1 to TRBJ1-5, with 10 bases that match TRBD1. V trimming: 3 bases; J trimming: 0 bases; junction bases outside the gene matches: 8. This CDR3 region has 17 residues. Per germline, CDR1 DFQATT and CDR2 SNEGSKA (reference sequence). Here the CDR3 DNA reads TGCAGTGCTAGTGGGACAGGGGCCGACTATAGCAATCAGCCCCAGCATTTT. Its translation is CSASGTGADYSNQPQHF.

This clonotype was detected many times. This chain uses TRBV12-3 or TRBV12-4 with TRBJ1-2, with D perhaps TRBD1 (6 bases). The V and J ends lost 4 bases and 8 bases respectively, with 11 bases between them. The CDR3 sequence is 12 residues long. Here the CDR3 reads CASSSTGYGYTF. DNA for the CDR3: TGTGCCAGCAGTTCCACAGGGTACGGCTACACCTTC.

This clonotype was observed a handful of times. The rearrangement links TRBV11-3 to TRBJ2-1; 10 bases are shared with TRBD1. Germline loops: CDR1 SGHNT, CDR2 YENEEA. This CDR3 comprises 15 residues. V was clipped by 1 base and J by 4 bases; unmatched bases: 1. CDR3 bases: TGTGCCAGCAGCTTAGGGGGACAGGGGTACAATGAGCAGTTCTTC. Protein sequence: CASSLGGQGYNEQFF.

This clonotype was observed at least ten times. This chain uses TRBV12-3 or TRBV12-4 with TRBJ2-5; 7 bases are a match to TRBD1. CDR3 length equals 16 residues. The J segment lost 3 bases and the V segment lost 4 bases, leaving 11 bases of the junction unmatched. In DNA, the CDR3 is TGTGCCAGCAGTTCACCACTCAGGACAGGAGAAGAGACCCAGTACTTC. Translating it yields CASSSPLRTGEETQYF.

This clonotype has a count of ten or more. The CDR3 bases are TGTGCCAGCAGTTTAAGGGATGAAGCTTTCTTT. Translation gives CASSLRDEAFF. This chain uses TRBV12-3 or TRBV12-4 with TRBJ1-1; no firm D call. Trimming removed 2 bases from V and 7 bases from J, with 5 bases in between. This CDR3 has 11 amino acids.

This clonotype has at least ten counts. CDR3 coding DNA: TGTGCCAGCAGCCGATGGGACCAGGGGGGAGCGGACGGCTACACCTTC. Encoded protein: CASSRWDQGGADGYTF. The V and J genes are TRBV7-9 and TRBJ1-2; 7 nucleotides line up with TRBD1. CDR3 size: 16 residues. J was trimmed by 8 bases and V by 5 bases; bases with no gene match: 17. Germline CDR1 reads SEHNR; CDR2 reads FQNEAQ (reference sequence). Full variable domain (rest looked up from reference TRBV7-9 and TRBJ1-2): DTGVSQNPRHKITKRGQNVTFRCDPISEHNRLYWYRQTLGQGPEFLTYFQNEAQLEKSRLLSDRFSAERPKGSFSTLEIQRTEQGDSAMYLCASSRWDQGGADGYTFGSGTRLTVV.

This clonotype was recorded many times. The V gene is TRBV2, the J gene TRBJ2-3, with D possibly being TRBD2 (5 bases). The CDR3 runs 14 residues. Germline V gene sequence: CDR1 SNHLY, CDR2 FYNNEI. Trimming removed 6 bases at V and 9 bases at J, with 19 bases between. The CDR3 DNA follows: TGTGCCAGCAGCGAACTAGGGCTGTATGGCACGCAGTATTTT. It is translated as CASSELGLYGTQYF.

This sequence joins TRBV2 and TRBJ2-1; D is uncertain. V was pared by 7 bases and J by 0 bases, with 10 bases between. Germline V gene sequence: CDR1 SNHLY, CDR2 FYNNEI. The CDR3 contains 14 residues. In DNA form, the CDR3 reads TGTGCCAGCATGCCAGCGAGCTCCTACAATGAGCAGTTCTTC. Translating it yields CASMPASSYNEQFF. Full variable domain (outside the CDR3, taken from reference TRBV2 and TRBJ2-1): EPEVTQTPSHQVTQMGQEVILRCVPISNHLYFYWYRQILGQKVEFLVSFYNNEISEKSEIFDDQFSVERPDGSNFTLKIRSTKLEDSAMYFCASMPASSYNEQFFGPGTRLTVL.

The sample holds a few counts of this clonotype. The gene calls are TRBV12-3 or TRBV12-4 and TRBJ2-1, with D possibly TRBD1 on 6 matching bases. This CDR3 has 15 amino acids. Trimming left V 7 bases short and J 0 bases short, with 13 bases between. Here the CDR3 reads CASTSSDSSYNEQFF. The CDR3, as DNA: TGTGCCAGCACATCCTCGGACAGCTCCTACAATGAGCAGTTCTTC.

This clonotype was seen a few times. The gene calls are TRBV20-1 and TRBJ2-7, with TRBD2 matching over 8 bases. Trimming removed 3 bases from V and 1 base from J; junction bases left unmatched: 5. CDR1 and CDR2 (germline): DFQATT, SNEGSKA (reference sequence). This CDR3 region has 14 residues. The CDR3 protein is CSASEERGSYEQYF. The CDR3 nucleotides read TGCAGTGCTAGTGAGGAGCGGGGGTCCTACGAGCAGTACTTC.

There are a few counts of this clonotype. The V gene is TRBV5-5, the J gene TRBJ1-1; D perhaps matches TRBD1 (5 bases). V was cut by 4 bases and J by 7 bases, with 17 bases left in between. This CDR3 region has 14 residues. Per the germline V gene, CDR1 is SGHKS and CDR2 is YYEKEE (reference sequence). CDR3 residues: CASSDWGLGSEAFF. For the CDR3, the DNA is TGTGCCAGCAGCGATTGGGGGTTAGGGAGTGAAGCTTTCTTT.

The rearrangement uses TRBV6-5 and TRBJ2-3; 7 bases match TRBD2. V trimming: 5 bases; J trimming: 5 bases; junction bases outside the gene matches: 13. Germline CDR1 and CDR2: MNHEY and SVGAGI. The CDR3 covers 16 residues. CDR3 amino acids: CASSPPAGAGVDTQYF. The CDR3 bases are TGTGCCAGCAGTCCCCCTGCGGGAGCCGGTGTAGATACGCAGTATTTT.

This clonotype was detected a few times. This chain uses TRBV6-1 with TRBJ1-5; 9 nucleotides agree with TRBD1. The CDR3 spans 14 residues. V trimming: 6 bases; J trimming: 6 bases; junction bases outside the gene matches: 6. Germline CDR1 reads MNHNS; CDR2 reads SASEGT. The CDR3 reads CASSFTGGGQPQHF. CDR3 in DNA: TGTGCCAGCAGCTTTACAGGGGGCGGTCAGCCCCAGCATTTT.

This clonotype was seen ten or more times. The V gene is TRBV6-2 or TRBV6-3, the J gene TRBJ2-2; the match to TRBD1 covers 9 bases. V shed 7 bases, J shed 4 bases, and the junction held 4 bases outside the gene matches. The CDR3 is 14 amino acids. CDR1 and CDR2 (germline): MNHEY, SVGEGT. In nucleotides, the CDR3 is TGTGCCAGCAAGTGGACAGGGGCCACCGGGGAGCTGTTTTTT. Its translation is CASKWTGATGELFF.

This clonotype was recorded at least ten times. CDR3 DNA sequence: TGCGCCAGCAGCCAAGATCTTTCCGGGACAGTGGATGCACCCCTCCACTTT. Translation gives CASSQDLSGTVDAPLHF. V is TRBV4-3 and J is TRBJ1-6, with 7 bases lining up with TRBD1. The CDR3 is 17 amino acids. CDR1 is LGHNA and CDR2 is YSLEER in the germline V gene. V was clipped by 0 bases and J by 11 bases; unmatched bases: 13.

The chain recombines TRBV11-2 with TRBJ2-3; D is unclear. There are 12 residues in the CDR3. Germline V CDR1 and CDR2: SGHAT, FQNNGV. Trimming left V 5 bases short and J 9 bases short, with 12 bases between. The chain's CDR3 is CASSRGRQTQYF. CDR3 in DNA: TGTGCCAGCAGCCGAGGACGTCAAACGCAGTATTTT.

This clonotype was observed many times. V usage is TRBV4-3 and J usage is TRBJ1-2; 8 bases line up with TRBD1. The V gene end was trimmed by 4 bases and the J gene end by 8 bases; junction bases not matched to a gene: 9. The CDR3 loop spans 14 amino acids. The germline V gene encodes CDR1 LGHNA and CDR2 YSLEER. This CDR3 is CASSRIQGERGYTF. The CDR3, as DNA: TGCGCCAGCAGCCGGATACAGGGGGAAAGGGGCTACACCTTC.

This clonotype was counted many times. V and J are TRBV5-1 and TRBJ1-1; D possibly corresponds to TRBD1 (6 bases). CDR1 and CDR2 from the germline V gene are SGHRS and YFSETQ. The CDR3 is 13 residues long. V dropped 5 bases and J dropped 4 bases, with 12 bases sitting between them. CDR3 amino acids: CASSLQGFTEAFF. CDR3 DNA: TGCGCCAGCAGTCTACAGGGTTTCACTGAAGCTTTCTTT.

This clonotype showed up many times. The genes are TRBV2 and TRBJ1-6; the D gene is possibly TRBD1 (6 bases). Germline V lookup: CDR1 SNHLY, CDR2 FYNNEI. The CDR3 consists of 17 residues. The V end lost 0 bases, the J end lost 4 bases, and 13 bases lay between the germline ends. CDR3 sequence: CASSEAGYRVYNSPLHF. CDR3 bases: TGTGCCAGCAGTGAAGCCGGATACAGGGTATATAATTCACCCCTCCACTTT.

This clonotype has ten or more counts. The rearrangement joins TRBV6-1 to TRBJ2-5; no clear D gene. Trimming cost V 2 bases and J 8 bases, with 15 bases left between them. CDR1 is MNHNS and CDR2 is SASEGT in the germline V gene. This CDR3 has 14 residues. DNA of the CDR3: TGTGCCAGCAGTGAAATGACCGATTACGATACCCAGTACTTC. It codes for CASSEMTDYDTQYF.

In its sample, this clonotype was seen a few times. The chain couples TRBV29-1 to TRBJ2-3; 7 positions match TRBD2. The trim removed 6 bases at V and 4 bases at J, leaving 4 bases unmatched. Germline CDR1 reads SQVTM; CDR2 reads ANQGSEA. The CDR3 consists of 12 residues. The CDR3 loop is CSVARGADTQYF. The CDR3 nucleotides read TGCAGCGTCGCCCGGGGGGCAGATACGCAGTATTTT.

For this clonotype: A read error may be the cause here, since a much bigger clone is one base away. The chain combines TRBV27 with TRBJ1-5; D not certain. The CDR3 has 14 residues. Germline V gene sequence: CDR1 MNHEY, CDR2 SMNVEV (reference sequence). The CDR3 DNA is TGTGTCAGCAGGCAGGAATATAGCAATCAGCCCCAGCATTTT. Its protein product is CVSRQEYSNQPQHF.

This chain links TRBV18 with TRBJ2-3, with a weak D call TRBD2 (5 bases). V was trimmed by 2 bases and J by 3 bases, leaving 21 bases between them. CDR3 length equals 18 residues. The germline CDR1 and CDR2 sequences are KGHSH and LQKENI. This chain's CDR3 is CASSPTVTSRVGTDTQYF. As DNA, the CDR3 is TGTGCCAGCTCACCAACTGTTACTAGTCGGGTAGGAACAGATACGCAGTATTTT. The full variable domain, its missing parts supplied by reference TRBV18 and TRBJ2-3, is NAGVMQNPRHLVRRRGQEARLRCSPMKGHSHVYWYRQLPEEGLKFMVYLQKENIIDESGMPKERFSAEFPKEGPSILRIQQVVRGDSAAYFCASSPTVTSRVGTDTQYFGPGTRLTVL.

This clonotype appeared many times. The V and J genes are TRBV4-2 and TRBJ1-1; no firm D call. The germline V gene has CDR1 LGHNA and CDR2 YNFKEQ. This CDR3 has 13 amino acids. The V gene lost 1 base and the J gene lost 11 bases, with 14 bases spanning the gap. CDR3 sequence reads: CASSQVPVVEAFF. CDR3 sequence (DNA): TGTGCCAGCAGCCAAGTTCCGGTGGTGGAGGCTTTCTTT.

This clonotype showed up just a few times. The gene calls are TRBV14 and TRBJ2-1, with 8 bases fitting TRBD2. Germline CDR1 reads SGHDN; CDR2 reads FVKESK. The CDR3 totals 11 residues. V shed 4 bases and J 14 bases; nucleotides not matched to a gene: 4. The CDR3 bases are TGTGCCAGCAGCCTTACTAGCGGAAAGTTCTTC. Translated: CASSLTSGKFF.

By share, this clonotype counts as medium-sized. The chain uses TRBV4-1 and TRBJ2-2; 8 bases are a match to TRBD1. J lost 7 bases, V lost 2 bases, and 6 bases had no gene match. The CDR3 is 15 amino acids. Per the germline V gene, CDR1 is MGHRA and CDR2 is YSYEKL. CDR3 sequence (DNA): TGCGCCAGCAGCCAAACTCAGGGGGCGGTCGGGGAGCTGTTTTTT. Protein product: CASSQTQGAVGELFF.

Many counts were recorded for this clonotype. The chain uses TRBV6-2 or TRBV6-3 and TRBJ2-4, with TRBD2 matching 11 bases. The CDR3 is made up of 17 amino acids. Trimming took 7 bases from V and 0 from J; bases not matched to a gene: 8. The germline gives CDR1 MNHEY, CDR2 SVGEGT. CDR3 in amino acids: CASNPMGLAVAKNIQYF. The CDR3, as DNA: TGTGCCAGCAATCCGATGGGACTAGCGGTAGCCAAAAACATTCAGTACTTC.

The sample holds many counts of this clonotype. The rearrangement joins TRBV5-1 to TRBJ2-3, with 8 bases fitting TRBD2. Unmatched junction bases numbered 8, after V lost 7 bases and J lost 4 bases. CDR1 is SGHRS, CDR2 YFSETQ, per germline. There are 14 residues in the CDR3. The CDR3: CASGALAGSDTQYF. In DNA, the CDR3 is TGCGCCAGCGGGGCTTTAGCGGGGTCAGATACGCAGTATTTT.

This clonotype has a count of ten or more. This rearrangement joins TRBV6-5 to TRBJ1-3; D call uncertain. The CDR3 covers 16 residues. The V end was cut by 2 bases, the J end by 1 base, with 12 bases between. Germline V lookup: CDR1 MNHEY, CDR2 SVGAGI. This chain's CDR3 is CASSYGPPGSGNTIYF. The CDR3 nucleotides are TGTGCCAGCAGTTACGGGCCGCCCGGATCTGGAAACACCATATATTTT.